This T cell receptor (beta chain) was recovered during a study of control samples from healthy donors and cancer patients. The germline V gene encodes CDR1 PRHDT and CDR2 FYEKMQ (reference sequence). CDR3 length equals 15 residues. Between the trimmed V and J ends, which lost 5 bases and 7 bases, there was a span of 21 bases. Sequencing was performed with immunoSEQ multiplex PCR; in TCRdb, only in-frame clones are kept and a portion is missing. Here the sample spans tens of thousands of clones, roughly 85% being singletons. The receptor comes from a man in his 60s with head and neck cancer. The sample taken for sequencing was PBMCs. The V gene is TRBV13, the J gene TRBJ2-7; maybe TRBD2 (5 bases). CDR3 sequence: CASSPRGSGRGEQYF. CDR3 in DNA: TGTGCCAGCAGCCCCCGGGGTTCGGGCCGCGGGGAGCAGTACTTC.